These T cell receptor beta chains were read from a single sample in a study of T cell responses to AZD1222 COVID-19 vaccine. Assay used: immunoSEQ multiplex PCR; TCRdb lists only in-frame clones, some missing. The data hold 90,000 to 150,000 clones, with 86% observed a single time. Sequencing used peripheral blood, obtained 28 days after the second AZD1222 dose. The receptors come from an adult who received the AZD1222 COVID-19 vaccine. Both conserved end residues are part of each CDR3. A D gene is named only where the DNA matches it firmly. Expanded clones get a size class; other rows say once, few or many, or leave the size out.

>NA|TRBV11-3|TRBJ2-4|NA
CASSLVVGNIQYF
TGTGCCAGCAGCTTAGTCGTAGGTAACATTCAGTACTTC
>NA|TRBV5-4|TRBJ1-1|NA
CASLTMGRNTEAFF
TGTGCCAGCCTAACTATGGGACGGAACACTGAAGCTTTCTTT
>once|TRBV28|TRBJ2-3|NA
CASSSGTSIGTDTQYF
TGTGCCAGCAGTTCGGGTACTAGCATCGGCACAGATACGCAGTATTTT
>once|TRBV11-2|TRBJ2-5|NA
CASNPGGGNQETQYF
TGTGCCAGCAACCCTGGGGGGGGCAACCAAGAGACCCAGTACTTC
>NA|TRBV3-1/TRBV3-2|TRBJ1-4|NA
CASSQDLRKANEKLFF
TGTGCCAGCAGCCAAGATCTCAGGAAGGCTAATGAAAAACTGTTTTTT
>few|TRBV6-2/TRBV6-3|TRBJ2-7|NA
CASSYSRNTLTYEQYF
TGTGCCAGCAGTTACTCACGGAATACTCTAACCTACGAGCAGTACTTC
>once|TRBV30|TRBJ2-3|NA
CAWSVGYTSTDTQYF
TGTGCCTGGAGTGTAGGCTACACTAGCACAGATACGCAGTATTTT
>NA|TRBV2|TRBJ2-3|NA
CASSELAGLTDTQYF
TGTGCCAGCAGTGAACTCGCGGGCCTCACAGATACGCAGTATTTT
>many|TRBV19|TRBJ1-1|NA
CASRRGGGTEAFF
TGTGCCAGTAGGAGGGGCGGGGGAACTGAAGCTTTCTTT
>NA|TRBV4-1|TRBJ2-2|NA
CASSQGEWTGELFF
TGCGCCAGCAGCCAAGGGGAATGGACCGGGGAGCTGTTTTTT
>once|TRBV9|TRBJ1-2|TRBD1
CASSPRGGSSLTLGGYTF
TGTGCCAGCAGCCCCAGAGGGGGCAGCTCTCTGACCTTGGGTGGCTACACCTTC
>once|TRBV7-8|TRBJ2-1|TRBD1
CASSLGGQGYNEQFF
TGTGCCAGCAGCTTAGGTGGACAGGGATACAATGAGCAGTTCTTC
>NA|TRBV10-3|TRBJ2-7|TRBD2
CAISEIVVPSGEQYF
TGTGCCATCAGTGAGATCGTGGTTCCTAGCGGCGAGCAGTACTTC
>NA|TRBV14|TRBJ1-2|NA
CASRRYSGGYTF
TGTGCCAGCAGGAGGTACAGCGGTGGCTACACCTTC
>NA|TRBV5-1|TRBJ2-1|NA
CASSLQGNEQFF
TGCGCCAGCAGCTTGCAGGGCAATGAGCAGTTCTTC
>NA|TRBV4-3|TRBJ2-2|TRBD1
CASSQLTGGGSGELFF
TGCGCCAGCAGCCAACTAACAGGGGGCGGGTCCGGGGAGCTGTTTTTT
>NA|TRBV28|TRBJ1-5|NA
CASRPWTGGQPQHF
TGTGCCAGCAGACCTTGGACGGGGGGGCAGCCCCAGCATTTT
>few|TRBV6-2/TRBV6-3|TRBJ2-7|NA
CASSYGDEQYF
TGTGCCAGCAGTTATGGGGACGAGCAGTACTTC
>NA|TRBV7-2|TRBJ2-1|NA
CASSSSPGLSYNEQFF
TGTGCCAGCAGCTCATCCCCAGGACTTTCCTACAATGAGCAGTTCTTC
>few|TRBV5-8|TRBJ1-5|NA
CASSSGPNQPQHF
TGTGCCAGCAGCTCGGGACCTAATCAGCCCCAGCATTTT
>NA|TRBV6-5|TRBJ1-1|NA
CASSPHRDTEAFF
TGTGCCAGCAGTCCCCACAGAGACACTGAAGCTTTCTTT